The rows below give T cell receptor beta chains drawn from one sample of a study of T cell responses to AZD1222 COVID-19 vaccine. Repertoires were generated with immunoSEQ multiplex PCR, while TCRdb's copy carries only in-frame clones and drops some. There are 150,000 to 200,000 clones in the sample; 90% to 95% occur only once, and around 0.96% lies in the top ten. The sequences come from peripheral blood, collected on day 0 of AZD1222 vaccination. The source of these receptors is an adult in good health. Each CDR3 is given with its conserved first and last residue. D genes are given only for firm matches. Rows give clone size only sometimes, using once, few, many, or a class for an expanded clone.

J gene: TRBJ2-7
clone size: once
D gene: TRBD2
V gene: TRBV7-9
CDR3 protein: CASSPGLAGGAYEQYF
CDR3 DNA: TGTGCCAGCAGCCCGGGACTAGCGGGGGGGGCCTACGAGCAGTACTTC

J gene: TRBJ2-7
clone size: -
D gene: -
V gene: TRBV6-5
CDR3 protein: CASSRLDGPYEQYF
CDR3 DNA: TGTGCCAGCAGTCGGTTGGACGGACCCTACGAGCAGTACTTC

J gene: TRBJ2-7
clone size: -
D gene: TRBD2
V gene: TRBV27
CDR3 protein: CASSYSGGPVYEQYF
CDR3 DNA: TGTGCCAGCAGTTATAGCGGGGGGCCTGTCTACGAGCAGTACTTC

J gene: TRBJ1-1
clone size: -
D gene: TRBD1
V gene: TRBV5-1
CDR3 protein: CASSADRGHTEAFF
CDR3 DNA: TGCGCCAGCAGCGCCGACAGGGGCCACACTGAAGCTTTCTTT

J gene: TRBJ1-5
clone size: -
D gene: -
V gene: TRBV27
CDR3 protein: CASSFSGPVRPFRGNNQPQHF
CDR3 DNA: TGTGCCAGCAGTTTTTCCGGCCCCGTCAGGCCCTTCCGGGGTAACAATCAGCCCCAGCATTTT

J gene: TRBJ2-3
clone size: -
D gene: -
V gene: TRBV10-3
CDR3 protein: CAISEDLDWKNTQYF
CDR3 DNA: TGTGCCATCAGTGAGGATTTGGACTGGAAAAATACGCAGTATTTT

J gene: TRBJ1-2
clone size: -
D gene: TRBD1
V gene: TRBV11-2
CDR3 protein: CASSLYRQGVGYTF
CDR3 DNA: TGTGCCAGCAGCTTATATAGACAGGGGGTAGGCTACACCTTC

J gene: TRBJ1-2
clone size: -
D gene: -
V gene: TRBV5-1
CDR3 protein: CASSSLGTLNYGYTF
CDR3 DNA: TGCGCCAGCAGCTCGTTAGGGACGCTCAACTATGGCTACACCTTC

J gene: TRBJ1-1
clone size: once
D gene: -
V gene: TRBV4-3
CDR3 protein: CASSQDRIGVTEAFF
CDR3 DNA: TGCGCCAGCAGCCAAGATCGGATAGGGGTGACTGAAGCTTTCTTT

J gene: TRBJ2-1
clone size: -
D gene: TRBD2
V gene: TRBV24-1
CDR3 protein: CATSDTGLAIHEQFF
CDR3 DNA: TGTGCCACCAGTGACACGGGACTAGCGATCCATGAGCAGTTCTTC

J gene: TRBJ2-6
clone size: -
D gene: -
V gene: TRBV25-1
CDR3 protein: CASSDLGAGGANVLTF
CDR3 DNA: TGTGCCAGCAGTGATTTAGGGGCAGGAGGGGCCAACGTCCTGACTTTC

J gene: TRBJ1-1
clone size: -
D gene: TRBD1
V gene: TRBV30
CDR3 protein: CAYDRGLGTEAFF
CDR3 DNA: TGTGCCTATGACAGGGGGCTAGGCACTGAAGCTTTCTTT

J gene: TRBJ1-3
clone size: -
D gene: -
V gene: TRBV11-2
CDR3 protein: CASSLDPSRFTSGNTIYF
CDR3 DNA: TGTGCCAGCAGCTTAGATCCCAGCAGATTTACCTCTGGAAACACCATATATTTT

J gene: TRBJ2-3
clone size: -
D gene: TRBD1
V gene: TRBV19
CDR3 protein: CASGTPGQGYTDTQYF
CDR3 DNA: TGTGCCAGTGGAACCCCGGGACAGGGTTACACAGATACGCAGTATTTT

J gene: TRBJ2-5
clone size: -
D gene: TRBD2
V gene: TRBV19
CDR3 protein: CASREWRGDRETQYF
CDR3 DNA: TGTGCCAGTAGAGAGTGGCGGGGGGATCGGGAGACCCAGTACTTC

J gene: TRBJ1-2
clone size: -
D gene: -
V gene: TRBV2
CDR3 protein: CASAALKGYGYTF
CDR3 DNA: TGTGCCAGCGCCGCACTTAAAGGATATGGCTACACCTTC

J gene: TRBJ2-5
clone size: -
D gene: -
V gene: TRBV28
CDR3 protein: CASSLGTQETQYF
CDR3 DNA: TGTGCCAGCAGTCTCGGGACACAAGAGACCCAGTACTTC

J gene: TRBJ1-2
clone size: once
D gene: -
V gene: TRBV3-1/TRBV3-2
CDR3 protein: CASSRSNYGYTF
CDR3 DNA: TGTGCCAGCAGCCGGAGTAACTATGGCTACACCTTC

J gene: TRBJ2-7
clone size: -
D gene: -
V gene: TRBV10-1
CDR3 protein: CASSESGYEQYF
CDR3 DNA: TGCGCCAGCAGTGAGTCCGGGTACGAGCAGTACTTC

J gene: TRBJ1-1
clone size: -
D gene: -
V gene: TRBV7-8
CDR3 protein: CASSSVGFNMNTEAFF
CDR3 DNA: TGTGCCAGCAGCTCGGTAGGATTTAACATGAACACTGAAGCTTTCTTT

J gene: TRBJ1-4
clone size: -
D gene: -
V gene: TRBV10-3
CDR3 protein: CAISEDFSNEKLFF
CDR3 DNA: TGTGCCATCAGTGAAGACTTTTCTAATGAAAAACTGTTTTTT

J gene: TRBJ1-6
clone size: -
D gene: -
V gene: TRBV3-1/TRBV3-2
CDR3 protein: CASSQEQGSYNSPLHF
CDR3 DNA: TGTGCCAGCAGCCAGGAACAGGGCTCCTATAATTCACCCCTCCACTTT

J gene: TRBJ2-7
clone size: -
D gene: TRBD1
V gene: TRBV6-5
CDR3 protein: CASSSRDRTYEQYF
CDR3 DNA: TGTGCCAGCAGCTCCCGGGACAGGACCTACGAGCAGTACTTC

J gene: TRBJ2-2
clone size: -
D gene: -
V gene: TRBV28
CDR3 protein: CASSFGGHTGELFF
CDR3 DNA: TGTGCCAGCAGTTTCGGCGGACACACCGGGGAGCTGTTTTTT

J gene: TRBJ2-7
clone size: -
D gene: TRBD1
V gene: TRBV12-3/TRBV12-4
CDR3 protein: CASLSGQRYEQYF
CDR3 DNA: TGTGCCAGCCTATCGGGACAGCGCTACGAGCAGTACTTC

J gene: TRBJ2-1
clone size: -
D gene: TRBD1
V gene: TRBV11-2
CDR3 protein: CASSLGTATLLYEQFF
CDR3 DNA: TGTGCCAGCAGCTTGGGGACAGCCACCCTTTTGTATGAGCAGTTCTTC

J gene: TRBJ1-2
clone size: -
D gene: -
V gene: TRBV6-1
CDR3 protein: CASSEAWAGTYGYTF
CDR3 DNA: TGTGCCAGCAGTGAAGCATGGGCCGGCACCTATGGCTACACCTTC

J gene: TRBJ1-4
clone size: -
D gene: -
V gene: TRBV19
CDR3 protein: CASSISVATNEKLFF
CDR3 DNA: TGTGCCAGTAGTATTTCGGTTGCAACTAATGAAAAACTGTTTTTT

J gene: TRBJ1-6
clone size: -
D gene: -
V gene: TRBV23-1
CDR3 protein: CASSQLRTSSYNSPLHF
CDR3 DNA: TGCGCCAGCAGTCAATTGCGGACTAGCTCCTATAATTCACCCCTCCACTTT

J gene: TRBJ1-1
clone size: once
D gene: TRBD1
V gene: TRBV5-1
CDR3 protein: CASSPGTGWTEAFF
CDR3 DNA: TGCGCCAGCAGCCCAGGGACAGGGTGGACTGAAGCTTTCTTT

J gene: TRBJ1-1
clone size: few
D gene: -
V gene: TRBV5-1
CDR3 protein: CASSLSQTMNTEAFF
CDR3 DNA: TGCGCCAGCAGCTTGAGCCAGACCATGAACACTGAAGCTTTCTTT

J gene: TRBJ2-7
clone size: -
D gene: -
V gene: TRBV9
CDR3 protein: CASSPGTMKNEQYF
CDR3 DNA: TGTGCCAGCAGCCCAGGGACCATGAAGAACGAGCAGTACTTC

J gene: TRBJ1-1
clone size: -
D gene: -
V gene: TRBV15
CDR3 protein: CATSGSRFVTEAFF
CDR3 DNA: TGTGCCACCAGCGGATCCCGTTTTGTCACTGAAGCTTTCTTT

J gene: TRBJ2-1
clone size: -
D gene: -
V gene: TRBV30
CDR3 protein: CAWGLSYNEQFF
CDR3 DNA: TGTGCCTGGGGGCTTTCCTACAATGAGCAGTTCTTC

J gene: TRBJ1-1
clone size: once
D gene: -
V gene: TRBV19
CDR3 protein: CASRDLNTEAFF
CDR3 DNA: TGTGCCAGTAGAGACTTGAACACTGAAGCTTTCTTT

J gene: TRBJ2-7
clone size: few
D gene: TRBD1
V gene: TRBV4-1
CDR3 protein: CASSRSGQDPYEQYF
CDR3 DNA: TGCGCCAGCAGCCGGTCGGGACAGGACCCCTACGAGCAGTACTTC

J gene: TRBJ1-5
clone size: once
D gene: TRBD1
V gene: TRBV9
CDR3 protein: CASSAGQGVNQPQHF
CDR3 DNA: TGTGCCAGCAGCGCAGGACAGGGAGTAAATCAGCCCCAGCATTTT

J gene: TRBJ1-3
clone size: -
D gene: -
V gene: TRBV10-3
CDR3 protein: CAISDIARQSGNTIYF
CDR3 DNA: TGTGCCATCAGTGATATCGCAAGACAGTCTGGAAACACCATATATTTT

J gene: TRBJ1-2
clone size: -
D gene: -
V gene: TRBV12-3/TRBV12-4
CDR3 protein: CASSWTRRYGYTF
CDR3 DNA: TGTGCCAGCAGCTGGACACGCCGCTATGGCTACACCTTC

J gene: TRBJ1-6
clone size: -
D gene: -
V gene: TRBV19
CDR3 protein: CASSLGRSNSPLHF
CDR3 DNA: TGTGCCAGTAGTCTGGGACGGTCTAATTCACCCCTCCACTTT

J gene: TRBJ2-3
clone size: -
D gene: TRBD2
V gene: TRBV7-3
CDR3 protein: CASSLDGGRQYF
CDR3 DNA: TGTGCCAGCAGCTTAGATGGCGGGAGGCAGTATTTT

J gene: TRBJ2-7
clone size: -
D gene: -
V gene: TRBV28
CDR3 protein: CASRLQGRDEQYF
CDR3 DNA: TGTGCCAGCAGGTTACAGGGCCGGGACGAGCAGTACTTC

J gene: TRBJ2-2
clone size: few
D gene: -
V gene: TRBV5-1
CDR3 protein: CASSRQVDANTGELFF
CDR3 DNA: TGCGCCAGCAGCCGTCAGGTGGACGCGAACACCGGGGAGCTGTTTTTT

J gene: TRBJ2-1
clone size: -
D gene: -
V gene: TRBV12-3/TRBV12-4
CDR3 protein: CASGTLSYNEQFF
CDR3 DNA: TGTGCCAGCGGGACTCTTAGCTACAATGAGCAGTTCTTC

J gene: TRBJ1-2
clone size: -
D gene: -
V gene: TRBV15
CDR3 protein: CATSYLVSSYVNNYGYTF
CDR3 DNA: TGTGCCACCAGCTACCTGGTCAGCTCCTATGTTAATAACTATGGCTACACCTTC

J gene: TRBJ2-3
clone size: -
D gene: TRBD2
V gene: TRBV7-6
CDR3 protein: CASSLVAGTSSTDTQYF
CDR3 DNA: TGTGCCAGCAGCTTGGTAGCGGGAACATCTAGCACAGATACGCAGTATTTT

J gene: TRBJ1-2
clone size: -
D gene: -
V gene: TRBV7-9
CDR3 protein: CASSIRDIGRGYTF
CDR3 DNA: TGTGCCAGCAGCATAAGGGACATCGGACGAGGCTACACCTTC

J gene: TRBJ1-1
clone size: -
D gene: TRBD1
V gene: TRBV4-3
CDR3 protein: CASSHNTGGSGAFF
CDR3 DNA: TGCGCCAGCAGCCATAATACAGGGGGCTCGGGAGCTTTCTTT

J gene: TRBJ2-3
clone size: -
D gene: TRBD2
V gene: TRBV4-3
CDR3 protein: CASSQVAGGSDTQYF
CDR3 DNA: TGCGCCAGCAGCCAAGTAGCGGGGGGGTCAGATACGCAGTATTTT

J gene: TRBJ2-7
clone size: -
D gene: -
V gene: TRBV29-1
CDR3 protein: CSVGSYEQYF
CDR3 DNA: TGCAGCGTTGGCAGCTACGAGCAGTACTTC

J gene: TRBJ2-3
clone size: -
D gene: TRBD2
V gene: TRBV2
CDR3 protein: CASSERYRLTSGTLSAYGADTQYF
CDR3 DNA: TGTGCCAGCAGTGAAAGGTACCGATTGACTAGCGGAACCCTCTCGGCGTACGGAGCGGATACGCAGTATTTT